The subject of this entry is one T cell receptor (beta chain). Its antigen is currently not known. The input lacks base qualities; no much larger clone sits a single base away. The data were obtained in a study of blood T cell repertoires in COVID-19 (TCRdb year 2020). Context from the whole study: Samples covering the acute and convalescent phases of COVID-19 were provided by collaborators in the United States, Italy and Spain. The prospective study material was composed of cDNA or gDNA derived from T cells, B-cell-depleted T cells, or PBMCs. Deeply sampled blood TCRbeta repertoires from subjects exposed to, actively infected with, or recovered from COVID-19 were included in the dataset. A freely available public database, intended as a resource for researchers studying the immune response to SARS-CoV-2, is where the repertoires were released. The samples were drawn from two sources: the first 160 participants of the ongoing ImmuneRACE study, and approximately 1,300 subjects contributed by 6 global collaborators. Nearly every sample came with metadata listing a de-identified subject ID, COVID-19 status, age in years and sex. Where available, HLA class I and class II types were taken from metadata supplied by the sample provider and were not determined by assay-based typing.

One collaborating source in Seattle enrolled patients during active infection and followed them longitudinally through the course of disease. Whole blood was collected in K2EDTA tubes by collaborating institutions according to the institutions' own protocols. For TCRbeta analysis, collaborators shipped samples as frozen whole blood, isolated PBMCs, or DNA extracted from either of those sample types. V is trimmed back by 6 bases and J by 7 bases, and the junction contains 14 bases that no gene match accounts for. Looking up the germline V gene (reference sequence) yields CDR1 LNHDA and CDR2 SQIVND. The CDR3 spans 18 residues, from the cysteine through the phenylalanine. Just the 54-base CDR3 DNA is kept, in frame starting at base 1. Broader findings and caveats from the paper: The amount of clinical and demographic metadata varied by source and participant and was provided uncurated.

TCRbeta CDR3 regions were amplified from genomic DNA using the immunoSEQ Assay, a bias-controlled multiplex PCR. Regarding the original processing steps: Within the assay, amplification of reference gene primers was used to estimate how many nucleated cells each sample contained. To quantify the absolute abundance of each unique TCRbeta CDR3 rearrangement, sequence reads were collapsed and filtered. Productive Simpson clonality was computed per sample as the square root of Simpson's diversity index over productive rearrangements. The table was pulled from immuneACCESS by TCRdb, which kept in-frame rearrangements only. Such tables lose some clones; where checked, under half of the loss comes from unresolved V genes, and the rest has no known cause. That table is the source of V, J and clone size, and D and trimming were worked out from the DNA. Within this sample are some 170,000 clones, with approximately 87% of them counted one time only. The top ten clones comprise around 13% of the sample.

The sample comprised peripheral blood. Recombination connected TRBV19 to TRBJ2-1; 14 bases in the junction line up with TRBD2. The receptor comes from a woman in her 70s with COVID-19, enrolled during active disease. The DNA sequence is as follows: TGTGCCAGTAGCCGAAGGGGGACTAGCGGGAGTTTGGGTAATGAGCAGTTCTTC. Translated, this gives CASSRRGTSGSLGNEQFF.